The subject of this entry is one T cell receptor (beta chain). Its antigen is still unknown. This specimen belongs to a study of OX40 agonist ivuxolimab in advanced cancers. Overall study context: Ivuxolimab, which patients received intravenously every 2 weeks, was dosed at 0.01 to 10 mg/kg. Enrollees could have had prior anti-PD-1, anti-PD-L1 or anti-CTLA-4 therapy, which over 35% had received. Findings of the study overall: Doses of 0.1 to 3.0 mg/kg were accompanied by clonal expansion of CD4+ and CD8+ blood T cells by week 6. Among some nonresponders, normalized T-cell clonal expansion was also low.

Measured with immunoSEQ multiplex PCR; TCRdb has only the in-frame clones, and not every one. The profile shows around 110,000 clones, 85% to 95% of them singletons. The sample was CD4+ or CD8+ T cells sorted from blood, taken in a trial of the OX40 agonist ivuxolimab. The receptor was derived from an adult with an advanced solid tumor such as melanoma, head and neck, liver or kidney cancer.

CDR3 nucleotide sequence: TGTGCCAGTAGTACACAGGGGGCTAGCACAGATACGCAGTATTTT. Translation gives CASSTQGASTDTQYF. V and J are TRBV19 and TRBJ2-3, with TRBD1 matching 9 bases. This CDR3 contains 15 residues. Per germline, CDR1 LNHDA and CDR2 SQIVND (reference sequence). The V gene end was trimmed by 4 bases and the J gene end by 0 bases; junction bases not matched to a gene: 2.